The 9 T cell receptor beta chains below all came from one sample that was sequenced in a study of T cells in tumors after PD-1 blockade. The method was immunoSEQ multiplex PCR; TCRdb's version includes in-frame clones alone and lacks a portion of them. The sample consists of fewer than 15,000 clones, 50% to 70% of them appearing once. Sequences were derived from tumor tissue, sampled before anti-PD-1 treatment. These receptors came from a human donor with cutaneous squamous cell carcinoma.

J is TRBJ2-5 and V is TRBV7-7, with 11 nucleotides matching TRBD2. V lost 5 bases, J lost 7 bases, and 15 bases stayed unmatched. CDR3 length: 17 residues. The germline V gene encodes CDR1 SSHAT and CDR2 FNYEAQ (reference sequence). The CDR3 nucleotides read TGTGCCAGCAGCCACCTTGTAGCGGGGGGGCTTGGGGTGACCCAGTACTTC. Amino acids: CASSHLVAGGLGVTQYF. Full variable domain (remainder filled in from reference TRBV7-7 and TRBJ2-5): GAGVSQSPRYKVTKRGQDVTLRCDPISSHATLYWYQQALGQGPEFLTYFNYEAQPDKSGLPSDRFSAERPEGSISTLTIQRTEQRDSAMYRCASSHLVAGGLGVTQYFGPGTRLLVL.

The rearrangement uses TRBV18 and TRBJ1-1, with D maybe TRBD1 (6 bases). This CDR3 has 14 amino acids. V was cut by 2 bases and J by 4 bases, with 11 bases left in between. CDR1 KGHSH and CDR2 LQKENI come from the germline V gene. The CDR3 region is CASSPEGGGTEAFF. DNA for the CDR3: TGTGCCAGCTCACCAGAGGGAGGGGGCACTGAAGCTTTCTTT. The whole variable domain, remainder taken from reference TRBV18 and TRBJ1-1, is NAGVMQNPRHLVRRRGQEARLRCSPMKGHSHVYWYRQLPEEGLKFMVYLQKENIIDESGMPKERFSAEFPKEGPSILRIQQVVRGDSAAYFCASSPEGGGTEAFFGQGTRLTVV.

This chain links TRBV3-1 (or the pseudogene TRBV3-2) with TRBJ2-5; 8 positions agree with TRBD2. CDR1 and CDR2 from the germline V gene are LGHDT and YNNKEL (reference sequence). This CDR3 region has 15 residues. After removal of 5 bases from V and 4 bases from J, the junction contained 9 bases not matched to a gene. The CDR3 protein is CASSGSGATRETQYF. CDR3 DNA: TGTGCCAGCAGCGGTAGCGGGGCCACCCGAGAGACCCAGTACTTC.

The chain links TRBV3-1 (or the pseudogene TRBV3-2) to TRBJ2-3, with 13 bases matching TRBD2. CDR1 is LGHDT and CDR2 is YNNKEL in the germline V gene (reference sequence). This CDR3 contains 16 residues. The trim removed 2 bases at V and 6 bases at J, leaving 5 bases unmatched. The CDR3 reads CASSQTSGGGVDTQYF. Here the CDR3 DNA reads TGTGCCAGCAGCCAAACTAGCGGGGGGGGTGTGGATACGCAGTATTTT.

This chain joins TRBV6-6 and TRBJ1-1; possible D gene TRBD1, 5 bases. The germline CDR1 and CDR2 sequences are MNHNY and SVGAGI (reference sequence). The CDR3 is 15 residues long. Trimming cost V 4 bases and J 6 bases, with 18 bases left between them. DNA of the CDR3: TGTGCCAGCAGTTCCCTGGAACGAGGGGATCCTGAAGCTTTCTTT. This encodes CASSSLERGDPEAFF.

This clone showed up just a few times. This chain links TRBV6-2 or TRBV6-3 with TRBJ1-1; the match to TRBD1 covers 9 bases. The germline gives CDR1 MNHEY, CDR2 SVGEGT. After removal of 2 bases from V and 0 bases from J, the junction contained 4 bases not matched to a gene. The CDR3 covers 16 residues. This CDR3 reads CASSYLGTGLNTEAFF. CDR3 DNA sequence: TGTGCCAGCAGTTACCTCGGGACAGGGTTGAACACTGAAGCTTTCTTT.

The chain joins TRBV5-4 to TRBJ2-7, with 10 bases fitting TRBD2. CDR1 is SGHNT, CDR2 YYREEE, per germline (reference sequence). This CDR3 has 15 amino acids. The ends lost 0 bases at V and 4 bases at J; junction bases unmatched: 4. CDR3 residues: CASSLAGLAHYEQYF. The CDR3 bases are TGTGCCAGCAGCTTGGCGGGACTAGCGCATTACGAGCAGTACTTC.

This clone was detected only a few times. This sequence joins TRBV19 and TRBJ2-7; 7 nucleotides line up with TRBD1. V lost 6 bases, J lost 0 bases, and 8 bases stayed unmatched. CDR3 length: 15 residues. Germline V gene lookup returns CDR1 LNHDA and CDR2 SQIVND (reference sequence). The CDR3 loop is CASSGSRQGSYEQYF. For the CDR3, the DNA is TGTGCCAGTAGCGGATCAAGACAGGGCTCCTACGAGCAGTACTTC.

This rearrangement joins TRBV7-3 to TRBJ2-2; D call uncertain. The CDR3 is 14 residues long. Germline V CDR1 and CDR2: SGHTA, FQGTGA. V was cut by 4 bases and J by 0 bases, with 6 bases left in between. This CDR3 reads CASSSQSNTGELFF. The CDR3 coding sequence is TGTGCCAGCAGCTCCCAGTCGAACACCGGGGAGCTGTTTTTT.